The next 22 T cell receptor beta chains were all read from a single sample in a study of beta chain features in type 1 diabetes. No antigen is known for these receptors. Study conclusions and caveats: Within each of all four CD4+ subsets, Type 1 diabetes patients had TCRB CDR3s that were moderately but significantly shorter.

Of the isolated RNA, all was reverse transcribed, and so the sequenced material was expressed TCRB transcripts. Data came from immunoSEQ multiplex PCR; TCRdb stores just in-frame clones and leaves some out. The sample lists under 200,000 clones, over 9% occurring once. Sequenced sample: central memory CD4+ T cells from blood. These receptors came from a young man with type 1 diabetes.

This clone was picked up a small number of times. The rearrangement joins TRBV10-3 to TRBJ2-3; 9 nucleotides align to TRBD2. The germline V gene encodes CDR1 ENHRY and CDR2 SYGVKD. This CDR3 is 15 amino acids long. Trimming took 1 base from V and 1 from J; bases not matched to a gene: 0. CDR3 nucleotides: TGTGCCATCAGTGAGTTAGCGGGAGGCACAGATACGCAGTATTTT. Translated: CAISELAGGTDTQYF.

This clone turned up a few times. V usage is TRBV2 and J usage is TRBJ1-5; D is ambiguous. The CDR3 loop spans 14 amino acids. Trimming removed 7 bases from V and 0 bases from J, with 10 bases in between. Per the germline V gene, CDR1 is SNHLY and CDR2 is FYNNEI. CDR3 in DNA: TGTGCCAGCAACGGGAGATATAGCAATCAGCCCCAGCATTTT. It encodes CASNGRYSNQPQHF.

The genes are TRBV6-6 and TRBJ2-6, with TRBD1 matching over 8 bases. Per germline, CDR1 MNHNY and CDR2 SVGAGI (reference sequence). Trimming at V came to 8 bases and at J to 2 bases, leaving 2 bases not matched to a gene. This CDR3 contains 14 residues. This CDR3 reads CASSGGTGANVLTF. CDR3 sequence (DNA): TGTGCCAGCTCAGGGGGCACTGGGGCCAACGTCCTGACTTTC.

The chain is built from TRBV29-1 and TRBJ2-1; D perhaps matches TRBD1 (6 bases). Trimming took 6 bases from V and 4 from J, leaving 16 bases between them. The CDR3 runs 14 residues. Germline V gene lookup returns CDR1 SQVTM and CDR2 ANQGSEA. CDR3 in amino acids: CSVQMWGQYNEQFF. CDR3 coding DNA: TGCAGCGTCCAGATGTGGGGACAATACAATGAGCAGTTCTTC.

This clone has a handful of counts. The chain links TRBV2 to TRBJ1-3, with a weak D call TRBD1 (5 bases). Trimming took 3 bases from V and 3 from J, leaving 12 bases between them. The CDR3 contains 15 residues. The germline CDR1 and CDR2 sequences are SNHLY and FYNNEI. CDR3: CASSEDIFYGNTIYF. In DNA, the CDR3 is TGTGCCAGCAGTGAGGACATCTTCTATGGAAACACCATATATTTT.

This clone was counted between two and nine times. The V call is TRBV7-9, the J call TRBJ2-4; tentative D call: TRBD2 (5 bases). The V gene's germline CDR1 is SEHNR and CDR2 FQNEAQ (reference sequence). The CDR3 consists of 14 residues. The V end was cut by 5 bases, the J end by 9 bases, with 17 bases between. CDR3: CASSKGSDFGIQYF. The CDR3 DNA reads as TGTGCCAGCAGCAAGGGCTCGGACTTCGGCATTCAGTACTTC.

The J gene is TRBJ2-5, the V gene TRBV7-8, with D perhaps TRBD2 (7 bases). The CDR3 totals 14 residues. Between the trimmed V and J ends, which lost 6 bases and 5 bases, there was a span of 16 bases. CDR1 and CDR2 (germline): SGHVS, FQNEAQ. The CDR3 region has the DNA TGTGCCAGCAGGGGTAGGGGGGGTACGGAGACCCAGTACTTC. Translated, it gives CASRGRGGTETQYF.

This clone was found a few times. The CDR3 sequence is CASSPGVGRETQYF. In DNA form, the CDR3 reads TGTGCCAGCAGCCCGGGAGTAGGTCGAGAGACCCAGTACTTC. The chain couples TRBV14 to TRBJ2-5; tentatively, D is TRBD2 (6 bases). The CDR3 contains 14 residues. Looked up from germline, CDR1 is SGHDN and CDR2 is FVKESK. The V gene lost 4 bases and the J gene lost 4 bases, with 13 bases spanning the gap. Combining the CDR3 with reference TRBV14 and TRBJ2-5 gives the whole variable domain EAGVTQFPSHSVIEKGQTVTLRCDPISGHDNLYWYRRVMGKEIKFLLHFVKESKQDESGMPNNRFLAERTGGTYSTLKVQPAELEDSGVYFCASSPGVGRETQYFGPGTRLLVL.

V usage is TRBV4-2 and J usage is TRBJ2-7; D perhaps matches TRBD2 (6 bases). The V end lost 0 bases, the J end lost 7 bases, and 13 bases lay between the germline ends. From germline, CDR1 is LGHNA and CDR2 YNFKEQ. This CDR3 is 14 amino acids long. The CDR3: CASSQESGWHEQYF. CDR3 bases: TGTGCCAGCAGCCAAGAGAGCGGGTGGCATGAGCAGTACTTC.

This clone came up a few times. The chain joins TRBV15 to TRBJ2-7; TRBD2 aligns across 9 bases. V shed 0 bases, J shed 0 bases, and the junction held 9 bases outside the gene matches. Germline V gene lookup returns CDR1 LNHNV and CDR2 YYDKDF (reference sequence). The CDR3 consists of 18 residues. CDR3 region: CATSRDRFSGSSSYEQYF. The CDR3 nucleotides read TGTGCCACCAGCAGAGATCGGTTTAGCGGGAGTTCCTCCTACGAGCAGTACTTC.

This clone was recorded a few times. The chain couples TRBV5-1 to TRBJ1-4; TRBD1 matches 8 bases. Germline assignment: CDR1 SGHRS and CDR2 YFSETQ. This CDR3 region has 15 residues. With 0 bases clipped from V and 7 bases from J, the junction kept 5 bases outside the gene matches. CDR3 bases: TGCGCCAGCAGCTTGGGGACAGGGAGGGCTGAAAAACTGTTTTTT. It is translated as CASSLGTGRAEKLFF.

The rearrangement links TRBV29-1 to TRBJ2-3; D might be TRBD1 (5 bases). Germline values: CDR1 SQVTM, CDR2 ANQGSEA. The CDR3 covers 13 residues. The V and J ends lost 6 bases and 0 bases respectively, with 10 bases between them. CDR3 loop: CSVRDGSTDTQYF. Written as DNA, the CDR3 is TGCAGCGTCAGGGATGGGAGCACAGATACGCAGTATTTT.

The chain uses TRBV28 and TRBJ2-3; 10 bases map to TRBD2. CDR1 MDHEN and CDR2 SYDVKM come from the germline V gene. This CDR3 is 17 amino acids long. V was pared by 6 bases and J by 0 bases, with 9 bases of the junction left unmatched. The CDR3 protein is CASSNTTSGFSTDTQYF. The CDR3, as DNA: TGTGCCAGCAGCAACACGACTAGCGGGTTTAGCACAGATACGCAGTATTTT.

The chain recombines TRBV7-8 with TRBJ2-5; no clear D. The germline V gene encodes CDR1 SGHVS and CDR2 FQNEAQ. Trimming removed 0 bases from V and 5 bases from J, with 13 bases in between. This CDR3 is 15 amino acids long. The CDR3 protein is CASSLAGGEMETQYF. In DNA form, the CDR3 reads TGTGCCAGCAGCTTAGCAGGTGGAGAGATGGAGACCCAGTACTTC.

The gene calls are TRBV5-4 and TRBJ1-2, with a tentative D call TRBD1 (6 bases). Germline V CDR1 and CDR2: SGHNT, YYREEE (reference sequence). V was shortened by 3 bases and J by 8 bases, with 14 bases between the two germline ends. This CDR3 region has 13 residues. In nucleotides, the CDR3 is TGTGCCAGCAGCTCAGGGGAATTCCGAGGCTACACCTTC. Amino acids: CASSSGEFRGYTF.

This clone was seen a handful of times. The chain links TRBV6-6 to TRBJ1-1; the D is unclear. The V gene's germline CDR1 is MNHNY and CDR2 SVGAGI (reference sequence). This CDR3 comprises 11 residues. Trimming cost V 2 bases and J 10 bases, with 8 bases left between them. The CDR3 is CASSYRGGAFF. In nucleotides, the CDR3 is TGTGCCAGCAGTTACCGGGGTGGAGCTTTCTTT.

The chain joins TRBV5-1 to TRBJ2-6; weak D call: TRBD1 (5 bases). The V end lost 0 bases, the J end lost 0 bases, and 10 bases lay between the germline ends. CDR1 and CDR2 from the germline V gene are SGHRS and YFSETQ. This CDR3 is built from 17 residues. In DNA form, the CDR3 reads TGCGCCAGCAGCTTGGCCGGACACCTCTCTGGGGCCAACGTCCTGACTTTC. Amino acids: CASSLAGHLSGANVLTF. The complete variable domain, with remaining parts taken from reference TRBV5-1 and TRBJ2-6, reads KAGVTQTPRYLIKTRGQQVTLSCSPISGHRSVSWYQQTPGQGLQFLFEYFSETQRNKGNFPGRFSGRQFSNSRSEMNVSTLELGDSALYLCASSLAGHLSGANVLTFGAGSRLTVL.

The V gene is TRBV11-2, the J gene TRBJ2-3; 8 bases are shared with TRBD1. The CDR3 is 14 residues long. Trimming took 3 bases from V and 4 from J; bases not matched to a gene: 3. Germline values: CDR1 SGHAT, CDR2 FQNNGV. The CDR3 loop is CASSLDRVADTQYF. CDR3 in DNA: TGTGCCAGCAGCTTGGACAGGGTTGCAGATACGCAGTATTTT.

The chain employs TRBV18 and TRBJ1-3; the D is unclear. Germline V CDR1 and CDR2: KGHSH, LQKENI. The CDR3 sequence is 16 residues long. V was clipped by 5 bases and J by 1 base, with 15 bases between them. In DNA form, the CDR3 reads TGTGCCAGCTCAGTCGGTCCAGGCGATTCTGGAAACACCATATATTTT. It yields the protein CASSVGPGDSGNTIYF.

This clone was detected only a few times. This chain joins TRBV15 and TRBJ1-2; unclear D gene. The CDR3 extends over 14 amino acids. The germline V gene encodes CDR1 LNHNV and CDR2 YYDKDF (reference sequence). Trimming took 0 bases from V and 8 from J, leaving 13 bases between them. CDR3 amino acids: CATSRDREGDGYTF. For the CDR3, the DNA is TGTGCCACCAGCAGAGATAGGGAGGGTGACGGCTACACCTTC.

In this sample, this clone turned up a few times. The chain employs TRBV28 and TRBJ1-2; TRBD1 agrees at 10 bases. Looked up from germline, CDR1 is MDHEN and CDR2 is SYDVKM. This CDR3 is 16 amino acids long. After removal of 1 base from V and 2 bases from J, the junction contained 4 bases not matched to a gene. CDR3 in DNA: TGTGCCAGCAGTTTATCGAAGGGACAGGGGAACTATGGCTACACCTTC. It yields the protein CASSLSKGQGNYGYTF.

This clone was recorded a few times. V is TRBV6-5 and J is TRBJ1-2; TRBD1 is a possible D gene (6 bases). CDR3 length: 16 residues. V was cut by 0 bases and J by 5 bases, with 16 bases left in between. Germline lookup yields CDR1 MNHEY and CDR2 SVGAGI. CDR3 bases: TGTGCCAGCAGTTACTCCCGGACAGCGCTTGGGTATGGCTACACCTTC. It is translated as CASSYSRTALGYGYTF.